This T cell receptor beta chain was recorded in a study of blood T cells in healthy people across ages (dated by TCRdb to the mid-2010s). Looking at the study overall: In model experiments, template switching captured about one uniquely barcoded TCR beta cDNA molecule for every two T cells. To track age-related changes in TCR beta repertoire diversity, the study relied on deep sequencing normalized with unique cDNA molecular identifiers. The donors were divided into four age groups: young (average around 16 years), middle-aged (approximately 39), aged (around 59) and long-lived (about 79). To avoid experimental bias, donors of different ages were distributed randomly across sequencing lanes. For two donors (one aged 18 to 29 and one aged 80 or older), the study analyzed two additional independent replicas of 1 million unique cDNA reads from the same blood draw. Study-wide conclusions, independent of this receptor: Compared with the aged group, the long-lived group had more naive CD4+ T cells, fewer expanded clones and increased TCR diversity, suggesting age selection. Estimates of total diversity based on one million sequenced T cells were considered lower bounds and underestimates. Donor CMV infection status was unknown, potentially confounding age-related changes in expanded clonotypes. The percentage of naive T cells measured by flow cytometry correlated strongly with observed TCR beta diversity. Observed TCR beta diversity per million T cells fell roughly linearly with age, and a significant reduction was already apparent by age around 40. Bulk unsorted PBMC profiling prevented conclusive comparison of naive and antigen-experienced compartments.

This clonotype came up a few times. Its antigen remains undetermined. Qualities for individual bases were not recorded, and no much larger clone is one base off. The roughly 37 donors, aged 6 to 90 years, were systemically healthy Caucasian individuals from Russia. Each donor gave around 9.8 milliliters of peripheral blood, collected into EDTA-treated Vacutainer tubes. Ficoll-Paque density-gradient centrifugation was used to isolate PBMCs, with at least 6 million obtained per sample. Total RNA was extracted from PBMCs with Trizol reagent, with at least 5 micrograms obtained per sample. The percentages of naive CD45RAhigh/CD27high T cells were determined by flow cytometry on a PBMC aliquot from every donor. The library was generated by 5' RACE. Sequencing was performed on an Illumina HiSeq 2500. A second PCR of about 6 to 11 cycles was run with a J-beta primer mix and a sample-barcoded 5' primer. A unique molecular identifier was introduced onto each TCR beta cDNA molecule by a template-switch 5' adaptor carrying 12 random nucleotides. Each sample yielded at least 3 million CDR3-containing paired-end reads. The Mint cDNA synthesis kit, primed by a TRBC-specific oligonucleotide, was used to synthesize first-strand cDNA from all RNA. After uracil-DNA glycosylase treatment, a first 18-cycle PCR used universal primers M1SS and BC2_uni_R on all cDNA. Turning to the authors' computational methods: For normalization, 1 million high-quality reads were randomly selected from each sample, with every read carrying a distinct molecular identifier. Instead of being binned into consensus sequences, reads that shared molecular identifiers were thrown out. CDR3 identification, clonotype clustering and error correction used MiTCR with a Q25 quality threshold and the strictest error-elimination algorithm. Lower-bound total TCR beta diversity was estimated with a nonparametric unseen species model using Euler transformation. The public reads were run again by TCRdb, first through fastp at Q25 and then through MiXCR, and only productive beta chains were kept. Rows with a matching CDR3 protein are joined into one entry that keeps the most common DNA and genes. These V and J calls derive from TCRdb rather than the authors' analysis. The sample has a few hundred thousand distinct CDR3 sequences on record, around 29% of them singletons. Roughly 28% of the sample is taken by the ten largest.

This TCR was recovered from a woman between 65 and 79 years old in good health. The specimen was blood.

The CDR3 corresponds to CASSEVGLNEQFF. The DNA sequence follows: TGTGCCAGCAGTGAAGTGGGTCTAAATGAGCAGTTCTTC. The rearranged chain carries TRBV2 and TRBJ2-5, with the D gene too uncertain to name. The end of the DNA fits TRBJ2-1 better, so the J call may be wrong. The CDR3 runs 13 residues from the cysteine to the phenylalanine. Only the CDR3 portion is preserved as DNA: 39 bases, with reading frame beginning at the first base. The germline V gene provides CDR1 SNHLY and CDR2 FYNNEI.